A selection of T cell receptor beta chains follows, all from one sample in a study of cytomegalovirus exposure and HLA in healthy donors. Profiled with immunoSEQ multiplex PCR; TCRdb holds only in-frame clones, not every one. Of over 50,000 clones in the sample, around 79% were seen once. Sequencing input: PBMCs. The receptor source for this set is a female donor in good health and CMV-seronegative. The CDR3 runs from the conserved cysteine through the conserved F or W. D genes are given only for firm matches. Clone size, where shown, is once, few, many, or a class for clones that have expanded.

-	TRBJ1-5	TRBV19	TRBD1	TGTGCCAGTTCTGACCGGGACAGGGGATGGAATCAGCCCCAGCATTTT	CASSDRDRGWNQPQHF
-	TRBJ1-1	TRBV7-9	TRBD1	TGTGCCTATCATCGGGACAGTGGGTCTGAAGCTTTCTTT	CAYHRDSGSEAFF
-	TRBJ2-2	TRBV6-5	-	TGTGCCAGCAGTTACGTCGGGGTCGACACCGGGGAGCTGTTTTTT	CASSYVGVDTGELFF
-	TRBJ1-1	TRBV19	TRBD1	TGTGCCAGTCGCGAGCAGGGGGGGAACACTGAAGCTTTCTTT	CASREQGGNTEAFF
few	TRBJ2-3	TRBV4-3	-	TGCGCCAGCAGCCAAGATGGCGGGGGCACAGATACGCAGTATTTT	CASSQDGGGTDTQYF
-	TRBJ2-3	TRBV5-6	-	TGTGCCAGCAGCTGGATCACAGGCGTTAGCACAGATACGCAGTATTTT	CASSWITGVSTDTQYF
-	TRBJ1-5	TRBV2	TRBD1	TGTGCCAGCAGTGGGTGGGGCACAGGGGCCAATAGCAATAAGCCCCAGCATTTT	CASSGWGTGANSNKPQHF
-	TRBJ2-2	TRBV7-8	-	TGTGCCAGCAGGCAGGGGGGCCGGAACACCGGGGAGCTGTTTTTT	CASRQGGRNTGELFF
-	TRBJ1-2	TRBV7-2	-	TGTGCCAGCAGCTCAGCAGGGGATGATGGCTACACCTTC	CASSSAGDDGYTF
-	TRBJ2-1	TRBV9	-	TGTGCCAGCAGCGTGGAGGACTACTCCTACAATGAGCAGTTCTTC	CASSVEDYSYNEQFF
-	TRBJ1-1	TRBV6-5	-	TGTGCCAGCAGTTACTCCGATGGAGGGCTGAACACTGAGGCTTTCTTT	CASSYSDGGLNTEAFF
-	TRBJ2-1	TRBV5-1	-	TGCGCCAGCAGCCCGGAGGGGGGGGGTTACAATGAGCAGTTCTTC	CASSPEGGGYNEQFF
few	TRBJ1-1	TRBV10-3	-	TGTGCCATCAGCCAACAGGGCTTGAACACTGAAGCTTTCTTT	CAISQQGLNTEAFF
-	TRBJ1-5	TRBV5-8	-	TGTGCCAGCAGCTTGGTTTCGGGGGGACAGCCCCAGCATTTT	CASSLVSGGQPQHF
-	TRBJ2-1	TRBV28	TRBD2	TGTGCCAGCAGTTTCGGACTAGCGGTACTAAATGAGCAGTTCTTC	CASSFGLAVLNEQFF
few	TRBJ2-3	TRBV7-9	TRBD2	TGTGCCAGCAGCTTCGGACTAGCGGGGGGCACAGATACGCAGTATTTT	CASSFGLAGGTDTQYF
once	TRBJ2-7	TRBV5-6	-	TGTGCCAGCAGCCTAATCGGCGAGCAGTACTTC	CASSLIGEQYF
-	TRBJ2-2	TRBV2	TRBD1	TGTGCCACCAACAGGAAGGGGGCCTCCACCGGGGAGCTGTTTTTT	CATNRKGASTGELFF
few	TRBJ1-1	TRBV6-5	TRBD1	TGTGCCAGCAGTTTGGGACAGATGAACACTGAAGCTTTCTTT	CASSLGQMNTEAFF
-	TRBJ2-7	TRBV5-6	TRBD1	TGTGCCAGCAGCTTTTGGGTCACGCACGGGACAGGGAACTACGAGCAGTACTTC	CASSFWVTHGTGNYEQYF
-	TRBJ2-5	TRBV12-5	-	TGTGCTAGTGGTTTGTCGGGGCAAGAGACCCAGTACTTC	CASGLSGQETQYF
-	TRBJ2-1	TRBV28	TRBD2	TGTGCCAGCAGCCGGAGGGTGCGGGGGGCCTACAATGAGCAGTTCTTC	CASSRRVRGAYNEQFF
once	TRBJ2-7	TRBV19	-	TGTGCCAGTAGTATAGGAGCGGGTTCGGACGAGCAGTACTTC	CASSIGAGSDEQYF
few	TRBJ2-7	TRBV6-1	TRBD1	TGTGCCAGCAGTGAACTTGGACAGGTCTACGAGCAGTACTTC	CASSELGQVYEQYF
-	TRBJ1-2	TRBV6-6	TRBD1	TGTGCCAGCACCCCCGGTGGGGGACAGGGGAACTATGGCTACACCTTC	CASTPGGGQGNYGYTF
-	TRBJ1-5	TRBV7-2	-	TGTGCCAGCAGCCCTGCCCTTGGACAGAGGGATCAGCGCCAGCATTTT	CASSPALGQRDQRQHF
-	TRBJ2-6	TRBV28	-	TGTGCCACTACGGTCTCTGGGGCCAACGTCCTGACTTTC	CATTVSGANVLTF
-	TRBJ2-2	TRBV12-5	TRBD1	TGTGCTAGTGAGACGGGACAGGGGGAGACCGGGGAGCTGTTTTTT	CASETGQGETGELFF
few	TRBJ2-6	TRBV4-1	-	TGCGCCAGCAGCCCCGGGACATGGGACTCTGGGGCCAACGTCCTGACTTTC	CASSPGTWDSGANVLTF
-	TRBJ2-1	TRBV5-1	TRBD1	TGCGCCAGCAGCGCCGGACAGGGAAGCAATGAGCAGTTCTTC	CASSAGQGSNEQFF
few	TRBJ2-5	TRBV7-9	TRBD2	TGTGCCAGCAGCCCAGAGGGACTAGGAGAGACCCAGTACTTC	CASSPEGLGETQYF
-	TRBJ2-2	TRBV5-4	-	TGTGCCAGCAGCCAGGACAGCCCGAACACCGGGGAGCTGTTTTTT	CASSQDSPNTGELFF
once	TRBJ1-1	TRBV19	-	TGTGCCAGTAGTATAGGTTCAGGGGTTGAAGCTTTCTTT	CASSIGSGVEAFF
-	TRBJ2-6	TRBV5-1	TRBD1	TGCGCCAGCAGCTTGGAAATCGGACAGGGGCCTGGGGCCAACGTCCTGACTTTC	CASSLEIGQGPGANVLTF
few	TRBJ2-7	TRBV2	TRBD2	TGTGCCAGCAGTCCGCAGCGGGGAGCCTACGAGCAGTACTTC	CASSPQRGAYEQYF
few	TRBJ2-7	TRBV7-2	-	TGTGCCAGCAGCTTAGTAGCCAGGGGACCCTACGAGCAGTACTTC	CASSLVARGPYEQYF
-	TRBJ1-5	TRBV6-1	-	TGTGCCAGCAGTGAAGCGATGTTAAGGGGTGGCAATCAGCCCCAGCATTTT	CASSEAMLRGGNQPQHF
-	TRBJ1-1	TRBV28	-	TGTGCCAGCAGGTACCAGGGGCTGACTTTCTTT	CASRYQGLTFF
-	TRBJ1-1	TRBV25-1	TRBD1	TGTGCCAGCAGTGACTCAGGCGGACAGGGGCTGGACGAAGCTGAAGCTTTCTTT	CASSDSGGQGLDEAEAFF
-	TRBJ2-7	TRBV27	-	TGTGCCAGCAATCTTAAGCGCTACGAGCAGTACTTC	CASNLKRYEQYF
once	TRBJ1-3	TRBV9	-	TGTGCCAGCAGCGCAGACAGGTTAGGAAACACCATATATTTT	CASSADRLGNTIYF
once	TRBJ1-1	TRBV5-1	TRBD1	TGCGCCAGCAGCTCAAAGACAGGGCTGAACACTGAAGCTTTCTTT	CASSSKTGLNTEAFF
-	TRBJ2-2	TRBV28	TRBD2	TGTGCCAGCAGACAACTAGCGATAAACACCGGGGAGCTGTTTTTT	CASRQLAINTGELFF
once	TRBJ2-1	TRBV7-3	-	TGTGCCAGCAGCTTAATAGCTAACAATGAGCAGTTCTTC	CASSLIANNEQFF
-	TRBJ1-5	TRBV28	-	TGTGCCAGCAGTTTACTTTCGGGCACTCGGGAACCCCAGCATTTT	CASSLLSGTREPQHF
-	TRBJ2-1	TRBV7-2	TRBD2	TGTGCCAGCAGCCTAGCGGGAGGACCCTACAATGAGCAGTTCTTC	CASSLAGGPYNEQFF
-	TRBJ2-2	TRBV11-3	-	TGTGCCAGCAGCTTAGATTCTAGCACCGGGGAGCTGTTTTTT	CASSLDSSTGELFF
few	TRBJ1-2	TRBV27	TRBD1	TGTGCCAGCAGTTTATCGACAGGGGGCCAGGGTGGCTACACCTTC	CASSLSTGGQGGYTF
-	TRBJ2-1	TRBV10-3	TRBD2	TGTGCCATCAGGGGACTAGCGGACAATGAGCAGTTCTTC	CAIRGLADNEQFF
-	TRBJ2-7	TRBV4-3	-	TGCGCCAGCAGCCAAAAGATCGGCTACGAGCAGTACTTC	CASSQKIGYEQYF
-	TRBJ2-5	TRBV27	TRBD1	TGTGCCAGCAGCGACAGGGCCTGGGAGACCCAGTACTTC	CASSDRAWETQYF
-	TRBJ2-2	TRBV28	-	TGTGCCAGCAGTTTGCGGCCCGGGGAGCTGTTTTTT	CASSLRPGELFF
few	TRBJ2-3	TRBV30	TRBD2	TGTGCCTGGAGTTCTGGGCTAGCGGACTACACAGATACGCAGTATTTT	CAWSSGLADYTDTQYF
-	TRBJ2-7	TRBV27	-	TGTGCCAGCGCTGGACAGACCTCCTACGAGCAGTACTTC	CASAGQTSYEQYF
-	TRBJ2-7	TRBV10-3	-	TGTGCCATCAGTGAGGGGGGCCCGGACTTC	CAISEGGPDF
-	TRBJ1-2	TRBV10-3	-	TGTGCCATCAGTCAGGGGCCATTAAACTATGGCTACACCTTC	CAISQGPLNYGYTF
-	TRBJ2-2	TRBV19	TRBD1	TGTGCCAGTAGCACTCGCGACAGGGGGAGAGGCGGGGAGCTGTTTTTT	CASSTRDRGRGGELFF
-	TRBJ2-5	TRBV10-3	-	TGTGCCATCAGTGAGGGGCAGCTGCAAGAGACCCAGTACTTC	CAISEGQLQETQYF
-	TRBJ1-1	TRBV19	-	TGTGCCAGTAGCCCCCGCCCATCTAGTCTCACTGAAGCTTTCTTT	CASSPRPSSLTEAFF